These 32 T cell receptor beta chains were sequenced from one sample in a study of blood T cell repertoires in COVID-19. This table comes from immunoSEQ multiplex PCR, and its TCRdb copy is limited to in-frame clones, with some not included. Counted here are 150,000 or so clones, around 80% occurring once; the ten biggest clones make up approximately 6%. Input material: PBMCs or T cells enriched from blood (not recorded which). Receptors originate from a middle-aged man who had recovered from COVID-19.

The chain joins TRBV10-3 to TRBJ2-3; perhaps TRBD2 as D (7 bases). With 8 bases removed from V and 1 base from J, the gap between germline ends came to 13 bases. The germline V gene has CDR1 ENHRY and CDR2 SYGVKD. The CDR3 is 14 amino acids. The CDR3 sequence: CAIGGGGGTDTQYF. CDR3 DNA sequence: TGTGCCATCGGTGGGGGGGGCGGCACAGATACGCAGTATTTT.

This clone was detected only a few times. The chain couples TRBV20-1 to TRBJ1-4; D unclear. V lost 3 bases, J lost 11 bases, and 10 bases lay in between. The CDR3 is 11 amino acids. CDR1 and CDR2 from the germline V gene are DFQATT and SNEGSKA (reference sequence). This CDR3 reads CSASSVEKLFF. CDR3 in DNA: TGCAGTGCTAGTTCGGTGGAGAAACTGTTTTTT.

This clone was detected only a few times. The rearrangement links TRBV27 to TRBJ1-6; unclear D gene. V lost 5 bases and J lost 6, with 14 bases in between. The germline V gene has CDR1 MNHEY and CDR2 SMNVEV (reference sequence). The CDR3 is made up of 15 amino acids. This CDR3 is CASSPGARINSPLHF. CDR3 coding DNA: TGTGCCAGCAGTCCGGGAGCAAGGATTAATTCACCCCTCCACTTT.

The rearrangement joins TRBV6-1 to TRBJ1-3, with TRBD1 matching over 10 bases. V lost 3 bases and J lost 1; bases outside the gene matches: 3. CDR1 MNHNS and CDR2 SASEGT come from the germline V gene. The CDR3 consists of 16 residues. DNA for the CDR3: TGTGCCAGCAGTGATAGGACAGGGGGGTCTGGAAACACCATATATTTT. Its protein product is CASSDRTGGSGNTIYF.

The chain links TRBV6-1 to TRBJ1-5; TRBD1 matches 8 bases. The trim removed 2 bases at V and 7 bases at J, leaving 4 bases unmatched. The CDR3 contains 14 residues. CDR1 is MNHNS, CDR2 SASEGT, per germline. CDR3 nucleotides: TGTGCCAGCAGTGAATCAGGGGGCTACCAGCCCCAGCATTTT. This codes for CASSESGGYQPQHF.

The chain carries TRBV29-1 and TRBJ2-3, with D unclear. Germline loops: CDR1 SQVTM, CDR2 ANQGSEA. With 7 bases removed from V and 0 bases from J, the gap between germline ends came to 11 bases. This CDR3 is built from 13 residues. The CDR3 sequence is CSAKRPSTDTQYF. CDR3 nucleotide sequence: TGCAGCGCGAAGAGGCCTAGCACAGATACGCAGTATTTT.

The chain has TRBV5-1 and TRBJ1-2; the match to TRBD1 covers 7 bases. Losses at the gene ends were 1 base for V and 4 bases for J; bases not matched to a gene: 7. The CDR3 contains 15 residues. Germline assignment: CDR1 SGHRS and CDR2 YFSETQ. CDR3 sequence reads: CASSLSYRGFYGYTF. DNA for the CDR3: TGCGCCAGCAGCTTGTCCTACAGGGGCTTCTATGGCTACACCTTC. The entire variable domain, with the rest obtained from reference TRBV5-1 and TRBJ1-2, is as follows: KAGVTQTPRYLIKTRGQQVTLSCSPISGHRSVSWYQQTPGQGLQFLFEYFSETQRNKGNFPGRFSGRQFSNSRSEMNVSTLELGDSALYLCASSLSYRGFYGYTFGSGTRLTVV.

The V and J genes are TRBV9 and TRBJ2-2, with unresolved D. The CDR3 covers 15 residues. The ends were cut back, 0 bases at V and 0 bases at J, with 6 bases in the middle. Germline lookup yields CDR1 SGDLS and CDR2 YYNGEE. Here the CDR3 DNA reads TGTGCCAGCAGCGTAGGTCCCTCGAACACCGGGGAGCTGTTTTTT. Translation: CASSVGPSNTGELFF.

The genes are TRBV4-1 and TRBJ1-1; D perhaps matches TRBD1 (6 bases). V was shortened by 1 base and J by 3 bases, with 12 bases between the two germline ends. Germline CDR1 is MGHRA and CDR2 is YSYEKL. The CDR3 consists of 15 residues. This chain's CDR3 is CASSQGSDSHTEAFF. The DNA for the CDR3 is TGCGCCAGCAGCCAAGGTTCGGACAGTCACACTGAAGCTTTCTTT.

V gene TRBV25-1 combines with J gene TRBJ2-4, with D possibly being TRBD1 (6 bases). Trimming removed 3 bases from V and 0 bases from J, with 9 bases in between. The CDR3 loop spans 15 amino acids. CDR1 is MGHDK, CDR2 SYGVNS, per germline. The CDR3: CASSDGQLAKNIQYF. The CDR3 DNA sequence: TGTGCCAGCAGTGATGGACAGCTAGCCAAAAACATTCAGTACTTC.

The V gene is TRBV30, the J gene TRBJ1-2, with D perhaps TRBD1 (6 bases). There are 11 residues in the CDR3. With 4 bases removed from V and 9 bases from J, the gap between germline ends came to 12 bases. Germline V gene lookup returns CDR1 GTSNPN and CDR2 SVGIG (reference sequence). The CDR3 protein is CAWNTGMSYTF. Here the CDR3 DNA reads TGTGCCTGGAATACAGGGATGAGCTACACCTTC.

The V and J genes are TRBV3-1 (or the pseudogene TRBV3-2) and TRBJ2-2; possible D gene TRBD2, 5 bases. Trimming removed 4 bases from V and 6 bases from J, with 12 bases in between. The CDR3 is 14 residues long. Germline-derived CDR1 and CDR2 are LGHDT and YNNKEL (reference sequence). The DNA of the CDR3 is TGTGCCAGCAGCCGCTCACTAGGCTCCGGGGAGCTGTTTTTT. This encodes CASSRSLGSGELFF.

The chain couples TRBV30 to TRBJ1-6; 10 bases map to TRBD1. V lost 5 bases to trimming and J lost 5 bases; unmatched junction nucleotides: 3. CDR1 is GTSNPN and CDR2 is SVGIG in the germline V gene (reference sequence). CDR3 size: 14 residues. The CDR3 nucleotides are TGTGCCTGGGACAGGGGGCAGGATAATTCACCCCTCCACTTT. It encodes CAWDRGQDNSPLHF. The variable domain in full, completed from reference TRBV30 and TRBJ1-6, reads SQTIHQWPATLVQPVGSPLSLECTVEGTSNPNLYWYRQAAGRGLQLLFYSVGIGQISSEVPQNLSASRPQDRQFILSSKKLLLSDSGFYLCAWDRGQDNSPLHFGNGTRLTVT.

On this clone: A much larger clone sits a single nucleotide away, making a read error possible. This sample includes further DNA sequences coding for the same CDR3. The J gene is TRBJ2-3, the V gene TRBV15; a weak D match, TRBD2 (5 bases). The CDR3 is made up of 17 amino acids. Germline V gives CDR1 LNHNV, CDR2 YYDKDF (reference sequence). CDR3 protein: CATSRPGGGAGRDTQYF. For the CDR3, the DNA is TGTGCTACCAGCAGGCCAGGTGGAGGTGCTGGGCGAGATACGCAGTATTTT.

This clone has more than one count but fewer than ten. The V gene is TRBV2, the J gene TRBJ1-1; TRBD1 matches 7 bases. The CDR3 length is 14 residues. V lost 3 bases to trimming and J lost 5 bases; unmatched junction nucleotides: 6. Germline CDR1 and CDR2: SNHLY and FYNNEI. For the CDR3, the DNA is TGTGCCAGCAGTGAGGAGACAGGGAGGACTGAAGCTTTCTTT. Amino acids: CASSEETGRTEAFF.

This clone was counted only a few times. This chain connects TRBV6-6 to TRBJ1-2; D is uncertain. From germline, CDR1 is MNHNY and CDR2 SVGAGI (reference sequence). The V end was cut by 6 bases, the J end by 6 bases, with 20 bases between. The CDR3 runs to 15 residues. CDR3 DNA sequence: TGTGCCAGCAGATCTCCGAGCGAGGGCTCGGATGGCTACACCTTC. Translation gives CASRSPSEGSDGYTF.

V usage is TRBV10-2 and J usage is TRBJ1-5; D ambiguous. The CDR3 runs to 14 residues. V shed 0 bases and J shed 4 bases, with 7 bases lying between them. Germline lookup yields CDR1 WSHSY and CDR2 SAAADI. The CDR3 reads CASSESGENQPQHF. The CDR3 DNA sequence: TGCGCCAGCAGTGAGTCCGGAGAGAATCAGCCCCAGCATTTT.

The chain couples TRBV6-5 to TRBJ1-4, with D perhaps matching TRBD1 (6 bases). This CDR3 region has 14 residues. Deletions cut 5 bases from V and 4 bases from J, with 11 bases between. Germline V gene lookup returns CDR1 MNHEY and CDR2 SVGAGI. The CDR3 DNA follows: TGTGCCAGCAGTCAAAGGACAGATAATGAAAAACTGTTTTTT. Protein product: CASSQRTDNEKLFF.

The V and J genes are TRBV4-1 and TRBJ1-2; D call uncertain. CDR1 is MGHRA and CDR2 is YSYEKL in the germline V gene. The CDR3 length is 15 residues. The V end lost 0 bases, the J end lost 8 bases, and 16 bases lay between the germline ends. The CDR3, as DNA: TGCGCCAGCAGCCAAGATATGAACGCGCGGGTCGGCTACACCTTC. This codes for CASSQDMNARVGYTF.

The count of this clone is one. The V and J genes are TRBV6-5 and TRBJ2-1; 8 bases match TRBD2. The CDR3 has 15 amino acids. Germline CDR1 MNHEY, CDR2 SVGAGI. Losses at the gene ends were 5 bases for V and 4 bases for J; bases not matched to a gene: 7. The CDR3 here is CASSTLSGAYNEQFF. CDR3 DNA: TGTGCCAGCAGTACCCTTAGCGGGGCTTACAATGAGCAGTTCTTC.

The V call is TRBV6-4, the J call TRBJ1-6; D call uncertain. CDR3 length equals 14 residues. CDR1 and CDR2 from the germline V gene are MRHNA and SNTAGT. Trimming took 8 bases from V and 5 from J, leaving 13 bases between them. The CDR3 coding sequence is TGTGCCAGCGGGCGGGATTTTGATAATTCACCCCTCCACTTT. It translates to CASGRDFDNSPLHF.

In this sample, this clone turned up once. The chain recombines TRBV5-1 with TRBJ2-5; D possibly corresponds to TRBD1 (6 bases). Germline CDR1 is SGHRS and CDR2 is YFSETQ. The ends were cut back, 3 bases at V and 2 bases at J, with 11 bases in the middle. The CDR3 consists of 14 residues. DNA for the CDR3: TGCGCCAGCAGCTCCAGGACAGTACAAGAGACCCAGTACTTC. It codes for CASSSRTVQETQYF.

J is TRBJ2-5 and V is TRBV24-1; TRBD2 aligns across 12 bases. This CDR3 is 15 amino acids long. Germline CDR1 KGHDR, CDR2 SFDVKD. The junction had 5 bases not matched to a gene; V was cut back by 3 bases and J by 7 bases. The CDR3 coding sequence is TGTGCCACCAGTGATAACGGACTAGCGGGGCCGACCCAGTACTTC. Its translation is CATSDNGLAGPTQYF.

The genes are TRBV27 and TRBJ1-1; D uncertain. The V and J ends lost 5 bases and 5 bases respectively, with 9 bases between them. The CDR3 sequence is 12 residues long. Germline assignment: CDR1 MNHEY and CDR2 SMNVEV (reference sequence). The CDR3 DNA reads TGTGCCAGCAGTCGGGGAAAGACTGAAGCTTTCTTT. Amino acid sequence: CASSRGKTEAFF.

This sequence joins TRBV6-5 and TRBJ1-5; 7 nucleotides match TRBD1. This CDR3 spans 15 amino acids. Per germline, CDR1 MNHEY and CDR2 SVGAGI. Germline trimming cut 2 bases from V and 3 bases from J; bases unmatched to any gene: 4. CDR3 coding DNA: TGTGCCAGCAGTTACAAGGGGGCCTCCAATCAGCCCCAGCATTTT. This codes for CASSYKGASNQPQHF.

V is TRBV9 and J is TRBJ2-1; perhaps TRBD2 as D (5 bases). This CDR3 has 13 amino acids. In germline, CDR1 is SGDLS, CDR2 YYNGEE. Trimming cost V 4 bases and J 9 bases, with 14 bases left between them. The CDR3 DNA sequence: TGTGCCAGCAGCCAGGCCAGCCGGGGTGAGCAGTTCTTC. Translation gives CASSQASRGEQFF.

The CDR3 loop is CASSQGAREEGYGYTF. The CDR3 DNA sequence: TGTGCCAGCAGCCAAGGAGCCAGGGAAGAAGGCTATGGCTACACCTTC. The chain carries TRBV4-2 and TRBJ1-2; TRBD1 might be the D (5 bases). The CDR3 spans 16 residues. V lost 1 base to trimming and J lost 4 bases, with 16 bases between them. Germline loops: CDR1 LGHNA, CDR2 YNFKEQ.

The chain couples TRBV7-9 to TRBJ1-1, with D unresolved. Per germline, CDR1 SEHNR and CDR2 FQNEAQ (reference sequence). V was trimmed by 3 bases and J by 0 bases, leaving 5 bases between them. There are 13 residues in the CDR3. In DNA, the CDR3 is TGTGCCAGCAGCTTCCTCGTGAACACTGAAGCTTTCTTT. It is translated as CASSFLVNTEAFF.

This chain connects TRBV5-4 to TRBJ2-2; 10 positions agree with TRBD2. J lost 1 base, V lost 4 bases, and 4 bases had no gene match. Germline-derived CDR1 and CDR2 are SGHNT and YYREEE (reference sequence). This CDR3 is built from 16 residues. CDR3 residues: CASSPASGRNTGELFF. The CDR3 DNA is TGTGCCAGCAGCCCGGCTAGCGGGAGGAACACCGGGGAGCTGTTTTTT. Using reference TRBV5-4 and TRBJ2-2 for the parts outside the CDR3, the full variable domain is ETGVTQSPTHLIKTRGQQVTLRCSSQSGHNTVSWYQQALGQGPQFIFQYYREEENGRGNFPPRFSGLQFPNYSSELNVNALELDDSALYLCASSPASGRNTGELFFGEGSRLTVL.

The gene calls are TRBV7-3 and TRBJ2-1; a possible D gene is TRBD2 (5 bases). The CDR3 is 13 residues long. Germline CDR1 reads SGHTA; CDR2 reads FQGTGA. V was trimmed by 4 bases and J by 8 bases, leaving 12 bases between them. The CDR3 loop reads CASSYQVGDEQFF. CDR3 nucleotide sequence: TGTGCCAGCAGCTACCAGGTCGGGGATGAGCAGTTCTTC.

The CDR3 DNA is TGTGCCTGGACAGGGGGCCCGCGGGAGCCCCTCCACTTT. Residues: CAWTGGPREPLHF. The genes are TRBV30 and TRBJ1-6; 8 bases agree with TRBD1. The CDR3 runs to 13 residues. Germline CDR1 and CDR2: GTSNPN and SVGIG (reference sequence). With 4 bases clipped from V and 13 bases from J, the junction kept 9 bases outside the gene matches.

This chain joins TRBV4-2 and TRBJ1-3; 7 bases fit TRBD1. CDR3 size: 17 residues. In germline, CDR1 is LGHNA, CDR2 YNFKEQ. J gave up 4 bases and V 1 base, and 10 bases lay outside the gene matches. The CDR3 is CASSQVYDRDSGNTIYF. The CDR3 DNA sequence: TGTGCCAGCAGCCAAGTCTATGACAGGGATTCAGGAAACACCATATATTTT.